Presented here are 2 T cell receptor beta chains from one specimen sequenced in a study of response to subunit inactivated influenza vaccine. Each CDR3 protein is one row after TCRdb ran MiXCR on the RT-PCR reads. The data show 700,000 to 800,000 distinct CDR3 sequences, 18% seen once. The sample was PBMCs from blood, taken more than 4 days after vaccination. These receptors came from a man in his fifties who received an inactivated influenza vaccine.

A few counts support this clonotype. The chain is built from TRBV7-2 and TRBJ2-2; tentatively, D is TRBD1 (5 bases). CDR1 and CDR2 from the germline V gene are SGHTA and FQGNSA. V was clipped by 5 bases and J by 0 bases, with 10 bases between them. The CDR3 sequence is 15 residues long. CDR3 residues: CASSGRTTNTGELFF. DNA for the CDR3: TGTGCCAGCAGCGGTCGGACAACGAACACCGGGGAGCTGTTTTTT. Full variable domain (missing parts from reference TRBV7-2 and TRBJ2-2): GAGVSQSPSNKVTEKGKDVELRCDPISGHTALYWYRQSLGQGLEFLIYFQGNSAPDKSGLPSDRFSAERTGGSVSTLTIQRTQQEDSAVYLCASSGRTTNTGELFFGEGSRLTVL.

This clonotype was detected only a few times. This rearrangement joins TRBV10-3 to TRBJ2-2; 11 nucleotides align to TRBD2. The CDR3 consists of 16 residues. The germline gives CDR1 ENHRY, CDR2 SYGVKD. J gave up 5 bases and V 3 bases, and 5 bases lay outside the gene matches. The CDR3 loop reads CAISERLAGRTGELFF. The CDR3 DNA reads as TGTGCCATCAGTGAAAGACTAGCGGGGAGGACCGGGGAGCTGTTTTTT.